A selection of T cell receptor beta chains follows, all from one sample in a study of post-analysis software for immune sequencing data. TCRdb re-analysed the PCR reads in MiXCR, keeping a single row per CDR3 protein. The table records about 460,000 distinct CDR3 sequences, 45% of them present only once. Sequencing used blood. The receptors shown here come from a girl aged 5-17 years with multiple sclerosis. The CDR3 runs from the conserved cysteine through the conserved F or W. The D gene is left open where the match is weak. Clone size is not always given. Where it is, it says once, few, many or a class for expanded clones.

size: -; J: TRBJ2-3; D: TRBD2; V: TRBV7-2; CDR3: CASSRTGTSGRGDPDTQYF; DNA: TGTGCCAGCAGCCGGACCGGGACTAGCGGGAGGGGCGACCCAGATACGCAGTATTTT
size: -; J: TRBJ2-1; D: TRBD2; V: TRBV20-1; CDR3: CSARDLTGGPSSYNEQFF; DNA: TGCAGTGCTAGAGATCTTACGGGAGGGCCGAGCTCCTACAATGAGCAGTTCTTC
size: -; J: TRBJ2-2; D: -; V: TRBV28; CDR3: CATTYREPNTGELFF; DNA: TGTGCCACCACGTACAGGGAACCGAACACCGGGGAGCTGTTTTTT
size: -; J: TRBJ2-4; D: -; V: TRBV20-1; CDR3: CSVRVPRTKNIQYF; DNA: TGCAGTGTTAGAGTACCCCGAACCAAAAACATTCAGTACTTC
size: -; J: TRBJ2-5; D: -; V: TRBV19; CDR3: CASRTGHPQETQYF; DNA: TGTGCCAGTAGAACGGGACACCCCCAAGAGACCCAGTACTTC
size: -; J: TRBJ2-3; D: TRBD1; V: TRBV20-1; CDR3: CSARGYRGLGTDTQYF; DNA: TGCAGTGCTAGAGGATACAGGGGGCTGGGGACAGATACGCAGTATTTT
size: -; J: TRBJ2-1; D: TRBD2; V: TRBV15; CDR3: CATSRTSGRARGNEQFF; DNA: TGTGCCACCAGCAGGACTAGCGGGAGGGCCAGGGGGAATGAGCAGTTCTTC
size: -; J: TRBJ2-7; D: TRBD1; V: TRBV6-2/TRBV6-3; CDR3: CASSSPDRGLSYEQYF; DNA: TGTGCCAGCAGTTCCCCCGACAGGGGGCTATCCTACGAGCAGTACTTC
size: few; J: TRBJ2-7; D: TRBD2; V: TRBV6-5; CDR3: CASSSPTSGRAREQYF; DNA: TGTGCCAGTAGTTCTCCAACTAGCGGGAGGGCCCGCGAGCAGTACTTC
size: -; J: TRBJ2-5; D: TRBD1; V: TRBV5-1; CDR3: CASSSTRDRVEETQYF; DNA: TGCGCCAGCAGCTCGACACGTGACAGGGTGGAAGAGACCCAGTACTTC
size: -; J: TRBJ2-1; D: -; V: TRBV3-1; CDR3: CASGQVGGRNYNEQFF; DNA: TGTGCCAGCGGCCAAGTGGGTGGGAGGAACTACAATGAGCAGTTCTTC
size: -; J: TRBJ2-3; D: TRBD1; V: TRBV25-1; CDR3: CASTDGDRSYTDTQYF; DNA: TGTGCCAGCACCGACGGGGACAGGTCATACACAGATACGCAGTATTTT
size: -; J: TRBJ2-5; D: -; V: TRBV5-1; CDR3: CASRLADNNEQYF; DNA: TGCGCCAGCAGGCTAGCAGACAACAATGAGCAGTACTTC
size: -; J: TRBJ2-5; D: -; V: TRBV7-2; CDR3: CASSLATGDSSETQYF; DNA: TGTGCCAGCAGCTTAGCGACCGGGGATTCGTCGGAGACCCAGTACTTC
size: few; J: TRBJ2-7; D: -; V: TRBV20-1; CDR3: CSAGDEAYEQYF; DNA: TGCAGTGCTGGGGACGAGGCCTACGAGCAGTACTTC
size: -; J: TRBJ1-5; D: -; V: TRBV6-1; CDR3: CASSVGSWGNQPQHF; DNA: TGTGCCAGCAGTGTTGGCAGTTGGGGCAATCAGCCCCAGCATTTT
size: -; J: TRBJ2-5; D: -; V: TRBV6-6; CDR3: CASSPQPALGSQTQYF; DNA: TGTGCCAGCAGTCCTCAGCCCGCCCTCGGAAGCCAGACCCAGTACTTC
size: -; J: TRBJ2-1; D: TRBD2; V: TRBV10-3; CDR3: CAISGTSGNEQFF; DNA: TGTGCCATCAGTGGGACTAGCGGAAATGAGCAGTTCTTC
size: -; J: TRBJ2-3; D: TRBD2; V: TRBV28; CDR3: CASSRTSGRTDTQYF; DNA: TGTGCCAGCAGTCGTACTAGCGGGAGAACAGATACGCAGTATTTT
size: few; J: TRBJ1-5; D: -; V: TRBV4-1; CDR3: CASSQETISSNQPQHF; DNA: TGCGCCAGCAGCCAAGAGACCATTAGTAGCAATCAGCCCCAGCATTTT
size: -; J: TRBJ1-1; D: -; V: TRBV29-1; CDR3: CSVEDPQNTEAFF; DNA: TGCAGCGTTGAAGATCCCCAGAACACTGAAGCTTTCTTT
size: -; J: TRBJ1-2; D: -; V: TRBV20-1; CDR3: CSARDQPGLSYGYTF; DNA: TGCAGTGCTAGAGATCAGCCAGGGTTGAGCTATGGCTACACCTTC
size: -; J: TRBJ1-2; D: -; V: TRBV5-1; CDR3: CASSPRDTTNYGYTF; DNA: TGCGCCAGCAGCCCCCGGGACACTACTAACTATGGCTACACCTTC
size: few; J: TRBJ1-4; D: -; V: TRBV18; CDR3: CASSPLTGREKLFF; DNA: TGTGCCAGCTCACCACTTACAGGACGCGAAAAACTGTTTTTT
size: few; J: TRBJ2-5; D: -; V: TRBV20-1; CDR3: CSGREETQYF; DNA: TGCAGTGGAAGGGAGGAGACCCAGTACTTC
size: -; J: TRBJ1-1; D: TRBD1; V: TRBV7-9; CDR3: CASSAKDRAEAFF; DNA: TGTGCCAGCAGCGCCAAGGACAGGGCTGAAGCTTTCTTT
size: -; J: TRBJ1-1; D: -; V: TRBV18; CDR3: CASSPDVTEAFF; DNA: TGTGCCAGCTCACCGGATGTCACTGAAGCTTTCTTT
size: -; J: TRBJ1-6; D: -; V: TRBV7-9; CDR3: CASQRLFGTNYNSPLHF; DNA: TGTGCCAGCCAACGCCTGTTCGGGACAAATTATAATTCACCCCTCCACTTT
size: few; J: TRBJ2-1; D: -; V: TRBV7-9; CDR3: CASSPGTGGWHEQFF; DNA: TGTGCCAGCAGCCCGGGGACTGGTGGGTGGCATGAGCAGTTCTTC
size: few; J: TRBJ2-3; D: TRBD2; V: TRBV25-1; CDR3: CASSQSSGRTDTQYF; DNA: TGTGCCAGCAGTCAAAGTAGCGGGAGAACAGATACGCAGTATTTT
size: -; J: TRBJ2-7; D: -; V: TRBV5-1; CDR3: CASSLGVRAPSYEQYF; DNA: TGCGCCAGCAGCTTGGGGGTCAGGGCCCCTTCCTACGAGCAGTACTTC